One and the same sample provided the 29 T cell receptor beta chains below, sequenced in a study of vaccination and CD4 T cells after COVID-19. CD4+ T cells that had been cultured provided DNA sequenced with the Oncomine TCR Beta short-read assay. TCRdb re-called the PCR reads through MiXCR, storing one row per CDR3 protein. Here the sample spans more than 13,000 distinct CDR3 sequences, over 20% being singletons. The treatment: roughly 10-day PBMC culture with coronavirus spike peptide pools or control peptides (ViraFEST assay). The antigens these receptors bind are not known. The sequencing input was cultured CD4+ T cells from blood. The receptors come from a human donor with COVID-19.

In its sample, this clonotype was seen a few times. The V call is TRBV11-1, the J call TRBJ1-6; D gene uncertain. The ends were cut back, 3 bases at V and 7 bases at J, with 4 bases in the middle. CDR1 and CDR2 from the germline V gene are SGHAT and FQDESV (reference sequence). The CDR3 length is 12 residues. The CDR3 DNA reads TGTGCCAGCAGCTTCTCAAATTCACCCCTCCACTTT. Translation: CASSFSNSPLHF. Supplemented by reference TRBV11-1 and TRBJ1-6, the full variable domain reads EAEVAQSPRYKITEKSQAVAFWCDPISGHATLYWYRQILGQGPELLVQFQDESVVDDSQLPKDRFSAERLKGVDSTLKIQPAELGDSAMYLCASSFSNSPLHFGNGTRLTVT.

The CDR3 sequence is CASSFAGGSYEQYF. The CDR3 coding sequence is TGTGCCAGCAGCTTCGCGGGAGGATCCTACGAGCAGTACTTC. The chain has TRBV11-3 and TRBJ2-7; the match to TRBD2 covers 8 bases. CDR1 and CDR2 from the germline V gene are SGHNT and YENEEA. The CDR3 spans 14 residues. V lost 3 bases to trimming and J lost 1 base; unmatched junction nucleotides: 2.

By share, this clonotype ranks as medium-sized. DNA of the CDR3: TGTGCCAGCACCGATCAACCAAGGGGGGGCACTGAAGCTTTCTTT. This encodes CASTDQPRGGTEAFF. V usage is TRBV7-2 and J usage is TRBJ1-1; possibly TRBD1 for D (6 bases). V lost 7 bases and J lost 4, with 19 bases in between. Germline V CDR1 and CDR2: SGHTA, FQGNSA. The CDR3 spans 15 residues.

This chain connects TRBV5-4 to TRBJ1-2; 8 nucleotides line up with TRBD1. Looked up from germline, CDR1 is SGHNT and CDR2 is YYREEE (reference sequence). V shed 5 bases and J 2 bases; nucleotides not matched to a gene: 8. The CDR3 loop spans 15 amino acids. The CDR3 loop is CASSSGTGVNYGYTF. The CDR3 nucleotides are TGTGCCAGCAGTTCCGGGACAGGTGTGAACTATGGCTACACCTTC.

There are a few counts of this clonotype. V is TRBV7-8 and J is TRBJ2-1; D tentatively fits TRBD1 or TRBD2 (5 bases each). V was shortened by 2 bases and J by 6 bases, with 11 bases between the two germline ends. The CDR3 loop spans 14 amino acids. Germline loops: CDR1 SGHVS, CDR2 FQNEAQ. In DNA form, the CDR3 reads TGTGCCAGCAGCTTACGGGACCTTATCAATGAGCAGTTCTTC. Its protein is CASSLRDLINEQFF. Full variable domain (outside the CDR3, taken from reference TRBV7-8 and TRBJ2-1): GAGVSQSPRYKVAKRGQDVALRCDPISGHVSLFWYQQALGQGPEFLTYFQNEAQLDKSGLPSDRFFAERPEGSVSTLKIQRTQQEDSAVYLCASSLRDLINEQFFGPGTRLTVL.

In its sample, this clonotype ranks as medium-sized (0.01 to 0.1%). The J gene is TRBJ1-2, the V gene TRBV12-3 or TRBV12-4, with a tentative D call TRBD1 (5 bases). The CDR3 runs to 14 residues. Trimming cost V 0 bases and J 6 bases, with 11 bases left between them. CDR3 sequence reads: CASSLARGKDGYTF. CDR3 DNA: TGTGCCAGCAGTTTAGCTAGGGGAAAGGATGGCTACACCTTC.

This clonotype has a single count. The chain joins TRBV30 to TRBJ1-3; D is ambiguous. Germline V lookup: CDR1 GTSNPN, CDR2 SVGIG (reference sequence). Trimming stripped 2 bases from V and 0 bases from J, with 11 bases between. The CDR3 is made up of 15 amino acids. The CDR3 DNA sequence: TGTGCCTGGAGTAGGGATAGCTTCTCTGGAAACACCATATATTTT. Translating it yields CAWSRDSFSGNTIYF.

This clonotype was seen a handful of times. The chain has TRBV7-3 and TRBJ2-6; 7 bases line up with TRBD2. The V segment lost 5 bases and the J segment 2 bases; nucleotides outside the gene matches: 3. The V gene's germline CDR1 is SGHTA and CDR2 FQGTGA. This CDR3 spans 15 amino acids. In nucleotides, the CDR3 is TGTGCCAGCAGCCCTAGCGGCCCTGGGGCCAACGTCCTGACTTTC. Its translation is CASSPSGPGANVLTF.

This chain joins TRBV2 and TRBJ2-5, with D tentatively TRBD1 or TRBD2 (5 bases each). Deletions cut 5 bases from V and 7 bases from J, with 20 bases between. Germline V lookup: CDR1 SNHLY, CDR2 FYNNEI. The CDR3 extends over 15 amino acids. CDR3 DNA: TGTGCCAGCAGTACCCGGACATGGCCTGCGGGGACCCAGTACTTC. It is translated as CASSTRTWPAGTQYF.

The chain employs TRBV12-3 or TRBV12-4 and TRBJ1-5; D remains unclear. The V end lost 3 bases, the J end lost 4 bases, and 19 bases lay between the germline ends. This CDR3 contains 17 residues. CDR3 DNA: TGTGCCAGCAGTTTTTTTGGCTCGGGTCCAGCAAATCAGCCCCAGCATTTT. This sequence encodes CASSFFGSGPANQPQHF.

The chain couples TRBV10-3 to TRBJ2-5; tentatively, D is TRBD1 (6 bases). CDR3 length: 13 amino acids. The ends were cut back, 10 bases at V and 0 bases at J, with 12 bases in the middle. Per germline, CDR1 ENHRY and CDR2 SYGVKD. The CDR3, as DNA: TGTGCCACCCGGGACACCGACCAAGAGACCCAGTACTTC. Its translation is CATRDTDQETQYF.

This CDR3 reads CSAINPAGVQPQHF. The CDR3 nucleotides are TGCAGTGCTATCAACCCCGCAGGGGTACAGCCCCAGCATTTT. This rearrangement joins TRBV20-1 to TRBJ1-5; a possible D gene is TRBD1 (6 bases). The germline CDR1 and CDR2 sequences are DFQATT and SNEGSKA (reference sequence). The CDR3 totals 14 residues. Trimming stripped 4 bases from V and 7 bases from J, with 17 bases between.

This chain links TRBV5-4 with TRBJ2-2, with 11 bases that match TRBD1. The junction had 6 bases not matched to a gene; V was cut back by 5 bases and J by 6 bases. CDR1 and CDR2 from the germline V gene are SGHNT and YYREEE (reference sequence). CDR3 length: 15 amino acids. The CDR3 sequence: CASRRGQGGPGELFF. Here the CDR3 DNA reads TGTGCCAGCAGGAGGGGACAGGGGGGACCCGGGGAGCTGTTTTTT.

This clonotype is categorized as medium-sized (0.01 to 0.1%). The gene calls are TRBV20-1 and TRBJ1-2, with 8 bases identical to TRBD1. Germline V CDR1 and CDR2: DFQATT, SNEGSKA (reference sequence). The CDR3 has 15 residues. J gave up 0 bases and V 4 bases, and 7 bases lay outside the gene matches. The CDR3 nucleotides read TGCAGTGCTAAGACAGGGGAGGGAGCTAACTATGGCTACACCTTC. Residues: CSAKTGEGANYGYTF.

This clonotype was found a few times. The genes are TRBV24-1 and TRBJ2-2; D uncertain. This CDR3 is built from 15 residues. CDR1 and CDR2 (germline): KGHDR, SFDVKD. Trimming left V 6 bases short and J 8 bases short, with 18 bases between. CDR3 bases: TGTGCCACCAGTCAGTCTGGCCCACCTTGGGGGGAGCTGTTTTTT. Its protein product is CATSQSGPPWGELFF.

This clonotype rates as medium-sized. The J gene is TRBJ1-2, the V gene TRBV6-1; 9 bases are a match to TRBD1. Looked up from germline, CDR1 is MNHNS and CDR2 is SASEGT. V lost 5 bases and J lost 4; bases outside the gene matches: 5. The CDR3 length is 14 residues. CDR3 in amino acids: CASSTGQGAYGYTF. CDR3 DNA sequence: TGTGCCAGCAGTACGGGACAGGGTGCCTATGGCTACACCTTC.

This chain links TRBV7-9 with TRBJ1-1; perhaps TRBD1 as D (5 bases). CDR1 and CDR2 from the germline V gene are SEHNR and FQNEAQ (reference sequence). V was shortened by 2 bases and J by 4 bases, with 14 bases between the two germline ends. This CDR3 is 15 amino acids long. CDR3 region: CASSLRDGRGTEAFF. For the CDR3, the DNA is TGTGCCAGCAGCTTACGGGACGGGAGGGGCACTGAAGCTTTCTTT.

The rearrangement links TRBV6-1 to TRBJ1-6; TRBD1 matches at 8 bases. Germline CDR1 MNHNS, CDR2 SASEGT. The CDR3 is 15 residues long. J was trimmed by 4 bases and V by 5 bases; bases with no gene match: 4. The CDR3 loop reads CASSQRQGYNSPLHF. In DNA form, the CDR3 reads TGTGCCAGCAGTCAGAGACAGGGGTATAATTCACCCCTCCACTTT.

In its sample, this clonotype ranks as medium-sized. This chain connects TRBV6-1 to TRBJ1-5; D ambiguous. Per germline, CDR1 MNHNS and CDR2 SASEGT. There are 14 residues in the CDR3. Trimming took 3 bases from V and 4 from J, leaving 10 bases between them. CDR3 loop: CASSESPANQPQHF. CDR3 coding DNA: TGTGCCAGCAGTGAGTCGCCAGCTAATCAGCCCCAGCATTTT.

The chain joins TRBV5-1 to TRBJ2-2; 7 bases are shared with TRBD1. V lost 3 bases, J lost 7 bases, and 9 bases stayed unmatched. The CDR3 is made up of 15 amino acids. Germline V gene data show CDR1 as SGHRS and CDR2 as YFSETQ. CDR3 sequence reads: CASSSTGAQGGELFF. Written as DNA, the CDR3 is TGCGCCAGCAGCTCTACAGGGGCCCAAGGCGGGGAGCTGTTTTTT.

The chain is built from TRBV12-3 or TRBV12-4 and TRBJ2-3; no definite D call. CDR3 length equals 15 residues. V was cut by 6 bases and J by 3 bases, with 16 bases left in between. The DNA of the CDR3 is TGTGCCAGCAGCTACGGTGGTGTCGGGACAGATACGCAGTATTTT. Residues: CASSYGGVGTDTQYF.

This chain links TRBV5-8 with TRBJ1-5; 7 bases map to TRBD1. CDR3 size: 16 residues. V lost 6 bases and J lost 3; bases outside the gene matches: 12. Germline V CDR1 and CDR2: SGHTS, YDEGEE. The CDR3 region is CASTRLTGQNNQPQHF. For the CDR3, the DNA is TGTGCCAGCACCCGATTGACGGGACAGAACAATCAGCCCCAGCATTTT. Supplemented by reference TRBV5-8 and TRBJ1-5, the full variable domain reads EAGVTQSPTHLIKTRGQQATLRCSPISGHTSVYWYQQALGLGLQFLLWYDEGEERNRGNFPPRFSGRQFPNYSSELNVNALELEDSALYLCASTRLTGQNNQPQHFGDGTRLSIL.

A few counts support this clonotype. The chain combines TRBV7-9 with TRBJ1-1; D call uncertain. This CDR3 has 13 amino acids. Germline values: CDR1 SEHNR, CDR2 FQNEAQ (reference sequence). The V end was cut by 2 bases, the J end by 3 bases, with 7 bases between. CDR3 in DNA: TGTGCCAGCAGCTTATATGGAGACACTGAAGCTTTCTTT. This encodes CASSLYGDTEAFF.

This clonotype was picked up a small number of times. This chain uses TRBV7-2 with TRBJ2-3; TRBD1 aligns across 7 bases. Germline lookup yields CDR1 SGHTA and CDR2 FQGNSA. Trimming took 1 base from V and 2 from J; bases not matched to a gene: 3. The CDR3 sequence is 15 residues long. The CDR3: CASSLEGQFTDTQYF. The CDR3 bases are TGTGCCAGCAGCTTAGAGGGACAGTTCACAGATACGCAGTATTTT.

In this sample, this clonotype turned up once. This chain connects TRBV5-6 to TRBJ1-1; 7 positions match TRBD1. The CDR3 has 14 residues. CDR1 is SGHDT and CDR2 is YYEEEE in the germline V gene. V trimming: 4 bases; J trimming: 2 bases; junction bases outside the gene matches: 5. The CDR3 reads CASSRRGLNTEAFF. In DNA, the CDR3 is TGTGCCAGCAGCCGGAGGGGGCTTAACACTGAAGCTTTCTTT.

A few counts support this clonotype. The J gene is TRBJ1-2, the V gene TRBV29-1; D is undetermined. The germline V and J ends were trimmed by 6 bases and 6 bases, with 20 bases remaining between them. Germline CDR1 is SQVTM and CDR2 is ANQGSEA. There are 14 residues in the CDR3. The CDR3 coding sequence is TGCAGCGTAACACCGGGCCAACTTGGAGATGGCTACACCTTC. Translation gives CSVTPGQLGDGYTF.

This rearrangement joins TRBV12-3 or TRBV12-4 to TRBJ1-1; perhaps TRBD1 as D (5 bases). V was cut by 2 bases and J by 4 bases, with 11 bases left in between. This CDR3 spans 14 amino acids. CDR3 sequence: CASSLWSGGTEAFF. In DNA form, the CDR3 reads TGTGCCAGCAGTTTATGGAGCGGGGGCACTGAAGCTTTCTTT.

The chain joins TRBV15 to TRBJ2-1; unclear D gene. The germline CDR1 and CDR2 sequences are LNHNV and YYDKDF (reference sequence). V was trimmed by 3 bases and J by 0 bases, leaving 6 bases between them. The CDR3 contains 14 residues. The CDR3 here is CATSSSTSYNEQFF. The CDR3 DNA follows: TGTGCCACCAGCAGCTCTACCTCCTACAATGAGCAGTTCTTC.

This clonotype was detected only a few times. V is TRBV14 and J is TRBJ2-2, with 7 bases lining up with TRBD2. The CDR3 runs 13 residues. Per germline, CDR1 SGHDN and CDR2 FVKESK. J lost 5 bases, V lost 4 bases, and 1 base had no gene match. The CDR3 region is CASSRTRTGELFF. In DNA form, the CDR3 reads TGTGCCAGCAGCCGGACTAGGACCGGGGAGCTGTTTTTT. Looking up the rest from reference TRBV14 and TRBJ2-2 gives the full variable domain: EAGVTQFPSHSVIEKGQTVTLRCDPISGHDNLYWYRRVMGKEIKFLLHFVKESKQDESGMPNNRFLAERTGGTYSTLKVQPAELEDSGVYFCASSRTRTGELFFGEGSRLTVL.